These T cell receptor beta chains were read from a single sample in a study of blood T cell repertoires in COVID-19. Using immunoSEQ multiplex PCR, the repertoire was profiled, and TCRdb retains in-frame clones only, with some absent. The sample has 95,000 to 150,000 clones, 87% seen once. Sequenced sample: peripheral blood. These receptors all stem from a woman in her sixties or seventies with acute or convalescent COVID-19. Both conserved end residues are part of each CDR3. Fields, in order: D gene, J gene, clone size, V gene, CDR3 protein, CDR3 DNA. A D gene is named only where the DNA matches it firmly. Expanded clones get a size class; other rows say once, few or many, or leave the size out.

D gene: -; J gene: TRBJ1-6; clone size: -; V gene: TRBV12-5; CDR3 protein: CASGLGRQTGGYNSPLHF; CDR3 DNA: TGTGCTAGTGGTTTGGGTCGACAAACCGGGGGGTATAATTCACCCCTCCACTTT
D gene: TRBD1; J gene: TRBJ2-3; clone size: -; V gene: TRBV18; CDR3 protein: CASSSTGGRGTDTQYF; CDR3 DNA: TGTGCCAGCTCGTCAACAGGGGGAAGGGGCACAGATACGCAGTATTTT
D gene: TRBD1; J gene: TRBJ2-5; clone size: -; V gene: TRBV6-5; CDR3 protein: CASSRDRVDETQYF; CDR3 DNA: TGTGCCAGCTCACGAGACAGGGTAGACGAGACCCAGTACTTC
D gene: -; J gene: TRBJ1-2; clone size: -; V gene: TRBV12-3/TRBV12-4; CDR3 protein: CASSADRYGYTF; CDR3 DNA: TGTGCCAGCAGTGCCGACAGGTATGGCTACACCTTC
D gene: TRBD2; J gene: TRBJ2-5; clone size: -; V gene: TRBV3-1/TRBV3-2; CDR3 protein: CASSPYGTSGQETQYF; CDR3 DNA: TGTGCCAGCAGCCCTTACGGGACTAGCGGGCAAGAGACCCAGTACTTC
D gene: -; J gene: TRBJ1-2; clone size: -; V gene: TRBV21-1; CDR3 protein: CASSKALSGANFNYGYTF; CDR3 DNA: TGTGCCAGCAGCAAAGCGCTTTCAGGGGCCAACTTTAACTATGGCTACACCTTC
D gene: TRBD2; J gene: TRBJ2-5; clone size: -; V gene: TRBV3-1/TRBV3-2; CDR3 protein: CASSQGASGGARGETQYF; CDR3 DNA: TGTGCCAGCAGCCAAGGGGCTAGCGGGGGGGCCCGTGGGGAGACCCAGTACTTC
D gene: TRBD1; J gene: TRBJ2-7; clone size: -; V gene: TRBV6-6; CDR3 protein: CASSLGGREQYF; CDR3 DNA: TGTGCCAGCAGTCTAGGGGGCCGGGAGCAGTACTTC
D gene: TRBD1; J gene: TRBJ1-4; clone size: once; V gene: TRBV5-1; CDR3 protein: CASSLGDRENEKLFF; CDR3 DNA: TGCGCCAGCAGCTTGGGGGACAGGGAGAATGAAAAACTGTTTTTT
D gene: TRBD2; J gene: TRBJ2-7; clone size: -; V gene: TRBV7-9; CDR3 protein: CASSARTSGARSLYEQYF; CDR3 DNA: TGTGCCAGCAGCGCGAGGACTAGCGGGGCCCGATCCCTCTACGAGCAGTACTTC
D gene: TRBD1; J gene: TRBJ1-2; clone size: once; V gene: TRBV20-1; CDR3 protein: CSATGGSGYTF; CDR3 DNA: TGCAGTGCAACAGGGGGGAGCGGCTACACCTTC
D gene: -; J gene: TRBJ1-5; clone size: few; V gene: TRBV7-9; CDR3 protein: CASSFTGTGVSNQPQHF; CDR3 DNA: TGTGCCAGCAGCTTCACTGGCACAGGCGTTAGCAATCAGCCCCAGCATTTT
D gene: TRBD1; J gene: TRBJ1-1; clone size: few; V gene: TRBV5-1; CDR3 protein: CASSLQPGQGQSTEAFF; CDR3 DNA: TGCGCCAGCAGCCTTCAACCGGGACAGGGGCAGAGCACTGAAGCTTTCTTT
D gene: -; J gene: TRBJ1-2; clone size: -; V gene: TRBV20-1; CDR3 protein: CSASETSYGYTF; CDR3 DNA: TGCAGTGCTAGTGAGACATCTTATGGCTACACCTTC
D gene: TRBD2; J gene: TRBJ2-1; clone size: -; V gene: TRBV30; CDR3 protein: CAWSVLSGGLPEQFF; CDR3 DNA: TGTGCCTGGAGTGTACTGAGCGGGGGCCTACCTGAGCAGTTCTTC
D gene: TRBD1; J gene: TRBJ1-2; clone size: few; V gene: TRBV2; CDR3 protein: CASSIRDRGDGYTF; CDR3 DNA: TGTGCCAGCAGTATCCGGGACAGGGGGGATGGCTACACCTTC
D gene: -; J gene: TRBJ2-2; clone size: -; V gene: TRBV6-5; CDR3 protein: CASKEGARYTGELFF; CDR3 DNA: TGTGCCAGCAAGGAAGGGGCGAGGTACACCGGGGAGCTGTTTTTT
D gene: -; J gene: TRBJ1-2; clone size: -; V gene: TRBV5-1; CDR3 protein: CASSLSQETYGYTF; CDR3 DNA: TGCGCCAGCAGCTTGAGTCAGGAAACCTATGGCTACACCTTC
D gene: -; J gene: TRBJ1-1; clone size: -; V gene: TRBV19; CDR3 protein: CASSFQPGTEAFF; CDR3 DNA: TGTGCCAGTAGTTTCCAGCCGGGCACTGAAGCTTTCTTT
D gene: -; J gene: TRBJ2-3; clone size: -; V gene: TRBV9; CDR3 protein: CASSVSTGETDTQYF; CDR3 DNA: TGTGCCAGCAGCGTATCCACGGGGGAGACAGATACGCAGTATTTT
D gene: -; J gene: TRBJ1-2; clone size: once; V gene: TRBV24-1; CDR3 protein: CATSDASLDGYTF; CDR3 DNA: TGTGCCACCAGTGATGCCTCACTGGATGGCTACACCTTC
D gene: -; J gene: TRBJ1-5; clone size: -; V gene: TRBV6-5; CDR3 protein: CASSYDNSNQPQHF; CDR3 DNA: TGTGCCAGCAGTTACGACAATAGCAATCAGCCCCAGCATTTT
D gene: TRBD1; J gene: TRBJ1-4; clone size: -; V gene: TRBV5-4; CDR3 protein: CASSLGTGGRKLFF; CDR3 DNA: TGTGCCAGCAGCCTAGGGACAGGGGGCAGGAAACTGTTTTTT
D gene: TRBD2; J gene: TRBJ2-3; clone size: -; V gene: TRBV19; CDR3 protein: CASSRSGGGTDTQYF; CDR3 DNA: TGTGCCAGTAGTCGGAGCGGGGGGGGCACAGATACGCAGTATTTT
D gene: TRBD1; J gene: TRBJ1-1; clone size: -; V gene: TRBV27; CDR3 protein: CASSSRDRGHRNTEAFF; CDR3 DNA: TGTGCCAGCAGTTCGAGGGACAGGGGGCACAGGAACACTGAAGCTTTCTTT
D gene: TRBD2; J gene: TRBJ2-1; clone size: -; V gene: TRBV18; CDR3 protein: CASSPTTSGGLPSSYNEQFF; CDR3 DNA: TGTGCCAGCTCACCAACGACTAGCGGGGGATTGCCTAGCTCCTACAATGAGCAGTTCTTC
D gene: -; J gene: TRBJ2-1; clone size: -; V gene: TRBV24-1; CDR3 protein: CATSDFAGPSSYNEQFF; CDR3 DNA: TGTGCCACCAGTGATTTCGCAGGCCCGAGCTCCTACAATGAGCAGTTCTTC
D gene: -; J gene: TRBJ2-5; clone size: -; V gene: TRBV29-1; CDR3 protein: CSVGRGETQYF; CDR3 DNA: TGCAGCGTTGGAAGGGGGGAGACCCAGTACTTC
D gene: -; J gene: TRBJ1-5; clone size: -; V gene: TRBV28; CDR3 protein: CASRPGDQPQHF; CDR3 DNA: TGTGCCAGCAGGCCAGGGGATCAGCCCCAGCATTTT
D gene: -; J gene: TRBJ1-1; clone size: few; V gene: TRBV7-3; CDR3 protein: CASSLTAVMNTEAFF; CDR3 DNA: TGTGCCAGCAGCTTAACGGCAGTGATGAACACTGAAGCTTTCTTT
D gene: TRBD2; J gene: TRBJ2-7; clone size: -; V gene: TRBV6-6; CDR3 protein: CASSDSGGAGHEQYF; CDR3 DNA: TGTGCCAGCAGTGATAGCGGGGGGGCCGGCCACGAGCAGTACTTC
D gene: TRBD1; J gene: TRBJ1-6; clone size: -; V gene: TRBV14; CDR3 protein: CASDRGLLNSPLHF; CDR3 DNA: TGTGCCAGTGACAGGGGTCTGCTCAATTCACCCCTCCACTTT
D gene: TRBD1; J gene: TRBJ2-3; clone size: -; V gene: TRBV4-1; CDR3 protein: CASSQRSMRGRKTDTQYF; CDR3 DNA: TGCGCCAGCAGCCAGAGGTCAATGAGGGGGCGGAAAACAGATACGCAGTATTTT
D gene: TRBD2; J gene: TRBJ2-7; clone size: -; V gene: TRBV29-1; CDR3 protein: CSVVTSGGVHEQYF; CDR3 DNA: TGCAGCGTTGTAACTAGCGGGGGGGTCCACGAGCAGTACTTC
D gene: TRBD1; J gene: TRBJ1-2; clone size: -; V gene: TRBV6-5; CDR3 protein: CASGLKDRAGYTF; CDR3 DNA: TGTGCCAGCGGATTAAAGGACAGGGCTGGCTACACCTTC
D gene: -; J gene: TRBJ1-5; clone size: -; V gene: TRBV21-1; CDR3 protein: CASRRDGEGQPQHF; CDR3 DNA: TGTGCCAGCAGAAGAGACGGCGAGGGTCAGCCCCAGCATTTT